These T cell receptor beta chains were read from a single sample in a study of siplizumab effects on memory and regulatory T cells. Sequencing used immunoSEQ multiplex PCR; TCRdb keeps in-frame clones, though not all of them. Found here are some 62,000 clones, less than 80% of them singletons; the top ten hold approximately 0.4%. Input material: memory CD4+ T cells sorted from blood. The receptors stem from a human donor in good health. Each CDR3 is given with its conserved first and last residue. The D gene is left open where the match is weak. Not all rows give a size; the values are once, few, many and, for expanded clones, a class.

v_call	d_call	clone_size	j_call	cdr3_aa
TRBV11-2	-	-	-	CASSTEREYEQYF
TRBV19	TRBD2	once	TRBJ2-1	CASRGVGLAGGTIYNEQFF
TRBV10-3	-	few	TRBJ2-1	CAISGRGRHNEQFF
TRBV10-3	-	-	TRBJ1-2	CATSQREGTLGYGYTF
TRBV9	-	-	TRBJ1-2	CASSGRGAFGGYTF
TRBV4-1	-	-	TRBJ1-3	CASSQVRVLGTGNTIYF
TRBV30	-	-	TRBJ2-2	CAWSNSITSGELFF
TRBV6-1	-	-	TRBJ2-1	CASTRNLAHEQFF
TRBV27	-	-	TRBJ2-7	CASSILSPAPYEQYF
TRBV13	-	-	TRBJ1-6	CASSTRWDNSPLHF
TRBV5-1	-	-	TRBJ2-6	CASSPLDAGANVLTF
TRBV7-3	-	-	TRBJ2-6	CASSSGQGANVLTF
TRBV29-1	TRBD1	-	TRBJ1-3	CSDGPGTGGRGISGNTIYF
TRBV28	-	-	TRBJ1-1	CASSPPGTPLEAFF
TRBV9	-	-	TRBJ1-5	CASSVDVDQPQHF
TRBV9	-	-	TRBJ1-1	CASSSRPNTEAFF
TRBV5-4	TRBD2	-	TRBJ2-3	CASKLAGTDTQYF
TRBV6-1	TRBD1	-	TRBJ1-2	CASRTGNCTF
TRBV6-6	-	-	TRBJ1-1	CASRRPGRNTEAFF
TRBV6-6	TRBD1	once	TRBJ1-1	CASRYTGAVNTEAFF
TRBV2	-	-	TRBJ1-3	CASSKTGDSGNTIYF
TRBV18	TRBD1	-	TRBJ1-3	CASSPPDRVLGNTIYF
TRBV30	TRBD2	-	TRBJ2-5	CAWSFGRGETQYF
TRBV7-9	-	-	TRBJ2-5	CASSLHDIQETQYF